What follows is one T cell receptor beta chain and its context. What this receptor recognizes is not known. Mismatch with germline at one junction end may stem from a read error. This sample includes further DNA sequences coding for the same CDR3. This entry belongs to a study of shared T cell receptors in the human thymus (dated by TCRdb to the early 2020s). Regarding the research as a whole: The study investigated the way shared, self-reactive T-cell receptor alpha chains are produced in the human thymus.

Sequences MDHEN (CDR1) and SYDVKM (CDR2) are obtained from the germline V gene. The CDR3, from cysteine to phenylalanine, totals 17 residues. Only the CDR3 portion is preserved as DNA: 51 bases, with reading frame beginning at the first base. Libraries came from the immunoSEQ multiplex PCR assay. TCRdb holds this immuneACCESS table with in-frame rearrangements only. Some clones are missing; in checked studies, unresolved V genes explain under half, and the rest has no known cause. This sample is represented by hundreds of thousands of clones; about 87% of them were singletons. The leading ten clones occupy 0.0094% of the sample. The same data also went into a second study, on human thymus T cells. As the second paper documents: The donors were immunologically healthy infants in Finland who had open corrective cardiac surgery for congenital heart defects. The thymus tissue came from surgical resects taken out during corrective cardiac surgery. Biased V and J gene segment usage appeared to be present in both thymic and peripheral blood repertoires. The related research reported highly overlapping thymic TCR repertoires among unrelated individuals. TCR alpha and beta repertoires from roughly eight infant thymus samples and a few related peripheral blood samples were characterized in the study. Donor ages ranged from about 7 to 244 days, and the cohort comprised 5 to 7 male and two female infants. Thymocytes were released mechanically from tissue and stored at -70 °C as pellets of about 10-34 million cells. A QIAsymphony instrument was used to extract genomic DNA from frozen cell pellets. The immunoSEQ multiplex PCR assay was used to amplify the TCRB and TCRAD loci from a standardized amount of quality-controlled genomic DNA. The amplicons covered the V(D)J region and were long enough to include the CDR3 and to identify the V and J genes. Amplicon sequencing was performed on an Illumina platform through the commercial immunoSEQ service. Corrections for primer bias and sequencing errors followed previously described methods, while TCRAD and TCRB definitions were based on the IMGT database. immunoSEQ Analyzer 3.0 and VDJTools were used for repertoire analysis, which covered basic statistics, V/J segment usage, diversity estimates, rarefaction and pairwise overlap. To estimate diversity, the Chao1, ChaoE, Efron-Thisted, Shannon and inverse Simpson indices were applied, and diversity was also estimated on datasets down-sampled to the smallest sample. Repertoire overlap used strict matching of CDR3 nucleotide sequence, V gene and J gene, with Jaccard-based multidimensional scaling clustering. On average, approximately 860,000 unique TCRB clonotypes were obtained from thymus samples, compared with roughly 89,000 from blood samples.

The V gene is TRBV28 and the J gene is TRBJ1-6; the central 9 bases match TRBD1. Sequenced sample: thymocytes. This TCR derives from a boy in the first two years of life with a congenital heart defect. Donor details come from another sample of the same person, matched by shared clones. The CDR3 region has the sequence CASSIGQGSSYNSPLHF. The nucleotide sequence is TGTGCCAGCAGTATAGGACAGGGGAGCTCCTATAATTCCCCCCTCCACTTT.